This T cell receptor (beta chain) came from a study of T-cell reconstitution after alpha-beta-depleted transplantation in children. Notes on the study in general: Once a year had passed after transplant, T-cell counts and diversity came mostly from newly produced T cells. Day-60 TCRbeta diversity that was high in some patients was derived from surviving recipient T cells and thymic progenitors. Expanded graft clones, several hundred of them, were reportedly the source of alpha-beta T cells about two months after transplant.

In germline, CDR1 is SGHRS, CDR2 YFSETQ. The CDR3 spans 13 residues. Unique molecular identifiers were incorporated during preparation of the TCRbeta library. TCRdb used MiXCR to reprocess the PCR reads, holding one entry per CDR3 protein. The table lists around 450,000 distinct CDR3 sequences, 15% to 20% of them singletons. This clonotype was counted many times. The antigen is not known. The junction does not match germline at one end; this may be a read error. The source material was PBMCs, mostly from graft donor cells, sampled 360 days after TCRalphabeta/CD19-depleted stem cell transplant. The sequence was collected from a boy in the first two years of life who had a stem cell transplant for Wiskott-Aldrich syndrome, so the T cells may come from the graft donor. The chain carries TRBV5-1 and TRBJ2-1; possible D gene TRBD1, 6 bases. CDR3 in DNA: TGTGCCAGCAGCTTAGGGGGATACAATGAGCAGTTCTTC. Protein product: CASSLGGYNEQFF.